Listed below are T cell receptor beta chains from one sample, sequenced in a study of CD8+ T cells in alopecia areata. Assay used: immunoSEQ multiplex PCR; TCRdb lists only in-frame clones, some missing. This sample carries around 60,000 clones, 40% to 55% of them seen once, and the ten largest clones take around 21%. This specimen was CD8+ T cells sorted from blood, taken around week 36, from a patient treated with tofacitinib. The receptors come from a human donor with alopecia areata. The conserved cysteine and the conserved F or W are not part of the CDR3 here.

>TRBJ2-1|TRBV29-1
SVEAGRTNNEQF
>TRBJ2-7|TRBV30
AWTSGTYEQY
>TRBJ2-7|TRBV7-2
ASSLGPSGSYEQY
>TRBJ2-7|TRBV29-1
SVEQVNEQY
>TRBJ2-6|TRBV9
ASSVGDRKDVLT
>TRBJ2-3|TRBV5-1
ASSSGTSGSITDTQY
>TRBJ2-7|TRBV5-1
ASSLSRPGLDATRDEQY
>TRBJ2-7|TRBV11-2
ASSLPGAYEQY
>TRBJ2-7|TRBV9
ASSVDSGSSYEQY
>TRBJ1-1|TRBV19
ASSPQGTEAF
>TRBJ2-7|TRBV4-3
ASSQGVVMGEQY
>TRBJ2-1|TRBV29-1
SVLSGRAREQF
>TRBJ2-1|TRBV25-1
ASSVGQLYNEQF
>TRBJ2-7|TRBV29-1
SVGSSYEQY
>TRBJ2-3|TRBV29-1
SVSPGGADTQY
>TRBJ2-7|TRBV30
AWGPGDEQY
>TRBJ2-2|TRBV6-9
ASRAGGDAGELF
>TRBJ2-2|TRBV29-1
SVGSSGRYTGELF
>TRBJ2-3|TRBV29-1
SYPGQGAFLGTDTQY
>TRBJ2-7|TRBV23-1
ASSRVVPRVWHEQY
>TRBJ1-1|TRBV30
AWSVLGYTEAF
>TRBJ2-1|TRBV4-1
ASSQEGGTAYNEQF
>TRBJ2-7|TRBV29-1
SVEESYEQY
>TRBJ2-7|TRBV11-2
ASSFPAGGPRGEQY
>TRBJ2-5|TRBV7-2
ASSLDRGRIHQETQY
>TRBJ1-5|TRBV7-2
ASSLNSNQPQH
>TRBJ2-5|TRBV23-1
ASSQWASGETQY
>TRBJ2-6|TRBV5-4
ASSGGAGANVLT
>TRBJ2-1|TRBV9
ASSSQASGSIYNEQF
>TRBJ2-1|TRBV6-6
ASSSGHNEQF
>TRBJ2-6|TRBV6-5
ANRVLSSGANVLT
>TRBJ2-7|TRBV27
ASSPKSVAAYEQY
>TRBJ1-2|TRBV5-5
ASRGTGSDARYGYT
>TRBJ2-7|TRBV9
ASSVENTGVYEQY
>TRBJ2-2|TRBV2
ASRGGTAAGELF